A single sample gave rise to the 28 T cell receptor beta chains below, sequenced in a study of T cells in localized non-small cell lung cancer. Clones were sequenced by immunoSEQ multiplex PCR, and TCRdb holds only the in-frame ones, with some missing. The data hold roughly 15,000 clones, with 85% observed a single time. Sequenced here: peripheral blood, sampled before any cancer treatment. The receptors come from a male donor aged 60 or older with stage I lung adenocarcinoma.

Here the CDR3 reads CASSLAGNSYEQYF. In DNA form, the CDR3 reads TGCGCCAGCAGCTTGGCCGGGAACTCCTACGAGCAGTACTTC. This chain connects TRBV5-1 to TRBJ2-7, with a possible D match to TRBD2 (5 bases). V lost 0 bases and J 0 bases, leaving 7 bases between the germline ends. Germline loops: CDR1 SGHRS, CDR2 YFSETQ. CDR3 length equals 14 residues.

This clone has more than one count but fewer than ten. DNA of the CDR3: TGTGCCAGCTCGCCGTCCCGGGACTTTGAAAAACTGTTTTTT. Translated, it gives CASSPSRDFEKLFF. J is TRBJ1-4 and V is TRBV18; D is perhaps TRBD1 (5 bases). The CDR3 runs 14 residues. Germline loops: CDR1 KGHSH, CDR2 LQKENI. V shed 6 bases and J shed 7 bases, with 15 bases lying between them. Combining the CDR3 with reference TRBV18 and TRBJ1-4 gives the whole variable domain NAGVMQNPRHLVRRRGQEARLRCSPMKGHSHVYWYRQLPEEGLKFMVYLQKENIIDESGMPKERFSAEFPKEGPSILRIQQVVRGDSAAYFCASSPSRDFEKLFFGSGTQLSVL.

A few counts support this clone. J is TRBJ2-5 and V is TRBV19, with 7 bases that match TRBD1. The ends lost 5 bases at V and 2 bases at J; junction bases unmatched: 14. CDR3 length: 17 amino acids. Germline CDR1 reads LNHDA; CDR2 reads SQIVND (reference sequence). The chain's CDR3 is CASSLDRESGRQETQYF. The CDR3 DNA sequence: TGTGCCAGTAGTCTTGACAGGGAATCGGGTCGACAAGAGACCCAGTACTTC.

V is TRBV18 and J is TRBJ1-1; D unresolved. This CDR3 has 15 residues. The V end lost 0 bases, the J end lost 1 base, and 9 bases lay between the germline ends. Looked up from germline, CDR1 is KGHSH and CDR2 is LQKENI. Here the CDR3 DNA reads TGTGCCAGCTCACCACCGGTAGGGAGGAACACTGAAGCTTTCTTT. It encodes CASSPPVGRNTEAFF.

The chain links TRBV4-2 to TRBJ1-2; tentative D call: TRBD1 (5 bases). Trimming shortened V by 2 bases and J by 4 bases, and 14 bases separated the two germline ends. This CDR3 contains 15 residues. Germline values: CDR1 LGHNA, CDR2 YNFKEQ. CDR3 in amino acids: CASSQNIGGGYGYTF. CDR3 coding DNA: TGTGCCAGCAGCCAAAACATCGGGGGTGGCTATGGCTACACCTTC.

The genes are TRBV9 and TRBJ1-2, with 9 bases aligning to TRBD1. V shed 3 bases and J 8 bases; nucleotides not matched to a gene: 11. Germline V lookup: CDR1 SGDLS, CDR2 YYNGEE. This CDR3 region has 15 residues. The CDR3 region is CASSALSGTGNGYTF. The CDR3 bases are TGTGCCAGCAGCGCCCTCAGCGGGACAGGGAACGGCTACACCTTC.

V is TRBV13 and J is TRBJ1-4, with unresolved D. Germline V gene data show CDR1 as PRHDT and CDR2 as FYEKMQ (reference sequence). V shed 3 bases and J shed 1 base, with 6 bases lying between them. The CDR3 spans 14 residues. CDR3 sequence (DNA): TGTGCCAGCAGCTTCGGCAGAACTAATGAAAAACTGTTTTTT. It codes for CASSFGRTNEKLFF.

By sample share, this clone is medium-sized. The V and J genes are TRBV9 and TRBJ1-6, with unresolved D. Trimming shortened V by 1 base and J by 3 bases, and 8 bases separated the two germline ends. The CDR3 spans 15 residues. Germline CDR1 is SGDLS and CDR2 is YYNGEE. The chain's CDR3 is CASSVRQLYNSPLHF. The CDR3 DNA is TGTGCCAGCAGCGTACGGCAGCTCTATAATTCACCCCTCCACTTT.

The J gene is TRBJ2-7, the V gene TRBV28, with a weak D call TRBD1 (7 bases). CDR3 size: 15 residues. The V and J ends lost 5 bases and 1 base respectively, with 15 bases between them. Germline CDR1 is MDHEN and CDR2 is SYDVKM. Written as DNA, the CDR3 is TGTGCCAGCAGTACCACAGGGGAGGAATCCTACGAGCAGTACTTC. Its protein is CASSTTGEESYEQYF. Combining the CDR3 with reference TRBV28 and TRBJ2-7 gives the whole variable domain DVKVTQSSRYLVKRTGEKVFLECVQDMDHENMFWYRQDPGLGLRLIYFSYDVKMKEKGDIPEGYSVSREKKERFSLILESASTNQTSMYLCASSTTGEESYEQYFGPGTRLTVT.

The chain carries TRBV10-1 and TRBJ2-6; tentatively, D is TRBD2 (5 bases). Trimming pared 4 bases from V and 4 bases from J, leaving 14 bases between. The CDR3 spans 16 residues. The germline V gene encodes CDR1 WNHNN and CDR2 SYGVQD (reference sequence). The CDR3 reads CASSGGSGIGANVLTF. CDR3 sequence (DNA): TGCGCCAGCAGTGGGGGTTCGGGGATCGGGGCCAACGTCCTGACTTTC.

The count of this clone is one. This chain's CDR3 is CASSQRLGYKFF. CDR3 in DNA: TGTGCCAGCAGCCAAAGACTAGGCTATAAGTTCTTC. The rearrangement uses TRBV5-8 and TRBJ2-1; tentative D call: TRBD2 (6 bases). V lost 4 bases, J lost 14 bases, and 16 bases lay in between. CDR1 is SGHTS and CDR2 is YDEGEE in the germline V gene. This CDR3 comprises 12 residues.

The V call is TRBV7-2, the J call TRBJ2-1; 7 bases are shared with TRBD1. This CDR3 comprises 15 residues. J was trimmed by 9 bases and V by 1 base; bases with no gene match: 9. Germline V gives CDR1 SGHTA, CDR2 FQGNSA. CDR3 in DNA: TGTGCCAGCAGCTTAGGAGGGACAGTACTAGGTGAGCAGTTCTTC. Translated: CASSLGGTVLGEQFF. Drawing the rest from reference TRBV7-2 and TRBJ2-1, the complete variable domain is GAGVSQSPSNKVTEKGKDVELRCDPISGHTALYWYRQSLGQGLEFLIYFQGNSAPDKSGLPSDRFSAERTGGSVSTLTIQRTQQEDSAVYLCASSLGGTVLGEQFFGPGTRLTVL.

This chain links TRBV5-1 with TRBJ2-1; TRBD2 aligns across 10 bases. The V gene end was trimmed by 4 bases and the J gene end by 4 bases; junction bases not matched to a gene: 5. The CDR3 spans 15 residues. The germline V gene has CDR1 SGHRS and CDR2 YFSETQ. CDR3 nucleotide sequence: TGCGCCAGCAGCCTCACTAGCGGGGTTTACAATGAGCAGTTCTTC. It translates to CASSLTSGVYNEQFF.

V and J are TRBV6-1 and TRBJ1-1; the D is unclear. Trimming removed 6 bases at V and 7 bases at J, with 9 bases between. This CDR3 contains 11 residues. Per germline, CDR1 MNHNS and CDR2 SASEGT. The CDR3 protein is CASRGRDEAFF. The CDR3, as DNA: TGTGCCAGCAGGGGAAGAGATGAAGCTTTCTTT.

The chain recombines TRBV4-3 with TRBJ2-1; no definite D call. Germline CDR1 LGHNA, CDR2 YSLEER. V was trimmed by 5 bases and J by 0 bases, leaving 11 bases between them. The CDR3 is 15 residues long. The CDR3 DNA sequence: TGCGCCAGCAGCTATGACCGGAGCTCCTACAATGAGCAGTTCTTC. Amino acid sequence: CASSYDRSSYNEQFF.

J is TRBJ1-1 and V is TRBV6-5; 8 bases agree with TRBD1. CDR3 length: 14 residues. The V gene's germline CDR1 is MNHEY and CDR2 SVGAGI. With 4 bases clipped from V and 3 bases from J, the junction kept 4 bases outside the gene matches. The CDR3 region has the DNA TGTGCCAGCAGTTCCTACAGGGGGGACACTGAAGCTTTCTTT. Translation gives CASSSYRGDTEAFF.

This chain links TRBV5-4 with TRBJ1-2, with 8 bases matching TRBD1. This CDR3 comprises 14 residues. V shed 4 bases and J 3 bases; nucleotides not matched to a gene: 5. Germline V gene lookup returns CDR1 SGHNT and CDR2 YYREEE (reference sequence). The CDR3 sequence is CASSERTGYYGYTF. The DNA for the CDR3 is TGTGCCAGCAGCGAACGGACAGGGTACTATGGCTACACCTTC.

The CDR3 nucleotides are TGTGCCAGCAGTCCGGGACAGGGACAGGCTGGAAACACCATATATTTT. Its protein is CASSPGQGQAGNTIYF. This chain joins TRBV9 and TRBJ1-3; 9 bases map to TRBD1. Germline V lookup: CDR1 SGDLS, CDR2 YYNGEE. J was trimmed by 2 bases and V by 5 bases; bases with no gene match: 8. This CDR3 has 16 residues.

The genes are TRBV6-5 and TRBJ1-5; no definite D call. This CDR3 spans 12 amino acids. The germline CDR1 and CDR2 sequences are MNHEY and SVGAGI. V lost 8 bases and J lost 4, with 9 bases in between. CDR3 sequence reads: CASAFRNQPQHF. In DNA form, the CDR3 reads TGTGCCAGCGCTTTCCGTAATCAGCCCCAGCATTTT.

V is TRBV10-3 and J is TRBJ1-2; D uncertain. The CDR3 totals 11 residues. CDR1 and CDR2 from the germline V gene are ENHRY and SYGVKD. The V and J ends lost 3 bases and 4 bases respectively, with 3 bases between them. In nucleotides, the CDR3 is TGTGCCATCAGTGACTCCTATGGCTACACCTTC. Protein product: CAISDSYGYTF.

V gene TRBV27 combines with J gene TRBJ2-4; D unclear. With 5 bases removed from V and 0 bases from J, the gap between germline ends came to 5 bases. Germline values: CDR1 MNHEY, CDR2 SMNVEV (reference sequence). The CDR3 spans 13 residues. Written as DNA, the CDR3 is TGTGCCAGCAGTCCCCTAGCCAAAAACATTCAGTACTTC. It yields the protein CASSPLAKNIQYF.

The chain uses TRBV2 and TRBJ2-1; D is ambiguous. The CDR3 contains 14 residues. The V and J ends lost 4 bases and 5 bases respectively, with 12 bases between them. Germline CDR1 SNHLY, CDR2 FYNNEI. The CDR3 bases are TGTGCCAGCAGTGGAGGACGGACCAACAATGAGCAGTTCTTC. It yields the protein CASSGGRTNNEQFF.

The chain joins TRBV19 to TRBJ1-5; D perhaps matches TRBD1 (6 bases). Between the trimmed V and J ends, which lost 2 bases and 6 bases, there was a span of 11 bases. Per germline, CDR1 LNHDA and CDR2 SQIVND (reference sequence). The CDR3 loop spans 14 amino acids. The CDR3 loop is CASSIQGLSQPQHF. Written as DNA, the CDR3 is TGTGCCAGTAGTATACAGGGGTTAAGTCAGCCCCAGCATTTT.

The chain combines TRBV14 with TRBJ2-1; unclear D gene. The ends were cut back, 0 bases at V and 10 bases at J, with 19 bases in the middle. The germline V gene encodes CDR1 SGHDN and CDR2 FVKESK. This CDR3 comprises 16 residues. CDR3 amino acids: CASSQELESEQREQFF. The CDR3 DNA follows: TGTGCCAGCAGCCAAGAGCTGGAGTCCGAACAAAGGGAGCAGTTCTTC.

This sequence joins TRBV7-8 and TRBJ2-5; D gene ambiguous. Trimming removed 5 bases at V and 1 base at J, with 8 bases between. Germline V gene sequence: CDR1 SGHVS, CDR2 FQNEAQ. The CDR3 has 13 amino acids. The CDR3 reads CASSLRLQETQYF. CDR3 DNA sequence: TGTGCCAGCAGCCTAAGACTCCAAGAGACCCAGTACTTC.

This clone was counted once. CDR3 amino acids: CASSSWPSGDYGYTF. The CDR3 nucleotides are TGTGCCAGCAGCTCTTGGCCGAGCGGGGACTATGGCTACACCTTC. This chain links TRBV7-2 with TRBJ1-2, with no clear D. The V gene lost 4 bases and the J gene lost 3 bases, with 15 bases spanning the gap. The germline V gene encodes CDR1 SGHTA and CDR2 FQGNSA. This CDR3 is built from 15 residues.

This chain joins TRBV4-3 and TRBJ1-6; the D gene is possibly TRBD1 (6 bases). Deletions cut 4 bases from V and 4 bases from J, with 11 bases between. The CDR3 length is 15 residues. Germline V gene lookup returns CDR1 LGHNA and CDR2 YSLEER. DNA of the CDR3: TGCGCCAGCAGCCCTCGACAGGTTTATAATTCACCCCTCCACTTT. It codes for CASSPRQVYNSPLHF.

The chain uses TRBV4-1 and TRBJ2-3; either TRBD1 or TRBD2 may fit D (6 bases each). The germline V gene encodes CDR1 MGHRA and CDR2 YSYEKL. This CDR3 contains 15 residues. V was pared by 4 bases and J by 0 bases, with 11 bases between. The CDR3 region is CASSPGAVSTDTQYF. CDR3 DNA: TGCGCCAGCAGCCCGGGGGCAGTAAGCACAGATACGCAGTATTTT.